The present TCR beta chain was sequenced within a study of regulatory T cells in long-lasting Graves disease. Overall study context: Persistent Graves' disease required over 5 years of antithyroid drugs and positive TSH receptor antibodies.

This clonotype has a count of ten or more. Antigen unknown. Germline CDR1 LNHDA, CDR2 SQIVND (reference sequence). V lost 1 base, J lost 4 bases, and 8 bases lay in between. The CDR3 spans 14 residues. With iRepertoire HTBI primers and Arm-PCR of CDR3 regions, TCR beta libraries were built. TCRdb fed the multiplex PCR reads into MiXCR, producing one record per CDR3 protein. The table has roughly 450,000 distinct CDR3 sequences, about 20% seen once. Whole-study results and caveats: Persistent patients had more shared public clonotypes (under 3,000) than new patients (around 950). Study was limited to peripheral blood, excluding thyroid tissue.

Time point in this sample: persistent/refractory GD, antithyroid drugs over 5 years with positive TRAb. TCR sequences were obtained from RNA taken from PBMCs. The sample was peripheral blood mononuclear cells (PBMCs), taken when the disease was refractory, from a patient treated with antithyroid drugs. The rearrangement uses TRBV19 and TRBJ1-5; unclear D gene. This receptor was identified in a female donor with Graves disease. The CDR3 reads CASSIAPENQPQHF. The DNA of the CDR3 is TGTGCCAGTAGTATAGCGCCCGAAAATCAGCCCCAGCATTTT. The complete variable domain, with remaining parts taken from reference TRBV19 and TRBJ1-5, reads DGGITQSPKYLFRKEGQNVTLSCEQNLNHDAMYWYRQDPGQGLRLIYYSQIVNDFQKGDIAEGYSVSREKKESFPLTVTSAQKNPTAFYLCASSIAPENQPQHFGDGTRLSIL.